This T cell receptor (beta chain) was retrieved from a study of blood T cell repertoires in COVID-19. The overall study: Sites across the United States, Italy and Spain contributed samples from acute and convalescent COVID-19. Sources were T cells, B-cell-depleted T cells, or PBMCs; the material itself was cDNA or gDNA.

As handled by the study authors: Cell counts per sample came from amplifying reference gene primers. Assay: immunoSEQ multiplex PCR; the TCRdb copy retains only in-frame clones and omits some. V, J and clone size are those of that table, while D and trimming were read from the DNA. The sample holds approximately 81,000 clones; around 80% are singletons and the top ten take 7% to 9%. CDR1 and CDR2 from the germline V gene are LGHNA and YNFKEQ. Trimming removed 5 bases from V and 2 bases from J, with 18 bases in between. CDR3 size: 16 residues. The sequencing sample was made of peripheral blood. The receptor was derived from a human donor in a cohort sampled during active COVID-19. The rearrangement uses TRBV4-2 and TRBJ1-2; D is unresolved. The CDR3 DNA is TGTGCCAGCAGCGTAAAGAGTGCGGGGAACAACTATGGCTACACCTTC. It codes for CASSVKSAGNNYGYTF.